The T cell receptor (beta chain) under discussion was sequenced for a study of blood T cells in healthy people across ages. Notes on the study in general: TCR beta diversity per million T cells fell roughly linearly with age. Among long-lived donors, naive CD4+ cells were more numerous and diversity higher than in aged donors.

This CDR3 contains 15 residues. With 1 base removed from V and 2 bases from J, the gap between germline ends came to 12 bases. Germline V gene sequence: CDR1 SGHTA, CDR2 FQGTGA. On this clonotype itself: What it binds is not known.

Primed by a sample-barcoded 5' primer and a J-beta primer mix, a second PCR proceeded for 7 to 11 cycles. Each cDNA molecule carried a tag from a template-switch adaptor that contained 12 random nucleotides. Every individual sample yielded 2.5 million or more paired-end reads (each containing CDR3). MiXCR, run by TCRdb on the 5' RACE reads, gives a single entry per CDR3 protein. In the table there are about 380,000 distinct CDR3 sequences, about half of which are singletons. The V gene is TRBV7-3, the J gene TRBJ2-7; D is possibly TRBD1 (6 bases). Material: blood. The clonotype was recovered from a man between 60 and 70 years old in good health. In nucleotides, the CDR3 is TGTGCCAGCAGCTTAAAGCCAGGGGCCCCCTACGAGCAGTACTTC. This translates into CASSLKPGAPYEQYF. Full variable domain (remainder filled in from reference TRBV7-3 and TRBJ2-7): GAGVSQTPSNKVTEKGKYVELRCDPISGHTALYWYRQSLGQGPEFLIYFQGTGAADDSGLPNDRFFAVRPEGSVSTLKIQRTERGDSAVYLCASSLKPGAPYEQYFGPGTRLTVT.